This entry describes one TCR beta chain. Assay used: immunoSEQ multiplex PCR; TCRdb lists only in-frame clones, some missing. The repertoire consists of under 300,000 clones, with roughly nine tenths occurring once and the leading ten covering roughly 6.3%. This record belongs to a study of blood T cell repertoires in COVID-19. Overall study: Spain, Italy and the United States supplied samples that represented acute and convalescent COVID-19.

Clinical history as reported by participants underpinned cohort assignment. Germline CDR1 is SGHRS and CDR2 is YFSETQ. This CDR3 is built from 16 residues. The trim removed 5 bases at V and 5 bases at J, leaving 13 bases unmatched. Sequenced input: PBMCs or T cells enriched from blood (not recorded which). The receptor's source is a woman aged 25 to 39 with acute COVID-19. This rearrangement joins TRBV5-1 to TRBJ2-5; 9 nucleotides line up with TRBD1. In nucleotides, the CDR3 is TGCGCCAGCAGGCTATCTCTCCGGGACAGGGATGAGACCCAGTACTTC. The encoded protein is CASRLSLRDRDETQYF.